These T cell receptor beta chains were read from a single sample in a study of identical twins. In TCRdb, the 5' RACE reads were re-called with MiXCR into one record per CDR3 protein. Here the sample spans roughly 1,500,000 distinct CDR3 sequences, roughly a third being singletons. The sample comprised cord blood. The receptors come from a newborn girl in good health. Each CDR3 is given with its conserved first and last residue. D genes are given only for firm matches.

v_call	j_call	cdr3_length	d_call	cdr3_aa
TRBV20-1	TRBJ1-2	14	-	CSARDQGRSYGYTF
TRBV6-1	TRBJ2-2	17	TRBD2	CASTFLSGRALTGELFF
TRBV7-9	TRBJ2-3	15	-	CASSLAGRATDTQYF
TRBV30	TRBJ2-1	17	TRBD2	CAWSVRGRQLSYNEQFF
TRBV20-1	TRBJ2-1	17	-	CSARVQLERLSYNEQFF
TRBV4-1	TRBJ1-2	13	-	CAGSQVGLFGYTF
TRBV5-1	TRBJ2-7	16	-	CASSSTLVWPSHEQYF
TRBV28	TRBJ1-1	14	TRBD1	CASSLGSRTGEAFF
TRBV5-1	TRBJ2-1	17	TRBD2	CASSPGLAGSSYNEQFF
TRBV3-1	TRBJ2-5	17	-	CASSQSRKGTPVETQYF
TRBV20-1	TRBJ1-5	17	-	CSARGAGEGYSNQPQHF
TRBV6-1	TRBJ2-3	14	-	CASSERGREDTQYF
TRBV27	TRBJ1-2	13	TRBD1	CASSFDRVGGYTF
TRBV9	TRBJ2-5	16	TRBD2	CASSVGNSGNQETQYF
TRBV5-1	TRBJ2-1	17	TRBD2	CASSLTSGRQGYNEQFF
TRBV5-1	TRBJ1-3	16	-	CASSPTHLSSGNTIYF
TRBV4-2	-	13	-	CASSQGAGAEQYF
TRBV12-3/TRBV12-4	TRBJ1-1	14	-	CASSSRGQNTEAFF
TRBV12-3/TRBV12-4	TRBJ2-2	16	TRBD2	CASSPGTSGSTGELFF
TRBV7-9	TRBJ2-3	13	-	CASSFLVDDTQYF
TRBV29-1	TRBJ2-4	12	-	CSVEGAKNIQYF
TRBV7-8	TRBJ2-7	14	-	CASSDLKPSSEQYF
TRBV6-1	TRBJ2-4	16	-	CASSMLDSLAKNIQYF
TRBV20-1	TRBJ2-3	13	TRBD2	CSAGLGRTDTQYF
TRBV12-5	TRBJ2-5	16	TRBD2	CASGLVLAGVKETQYF
TRBV27	TRBJ2-7	15	TRBD2	CASRAGIAGVYEQYF
TRBV7-9	TRBJ2-4	12	-	CASSARGNIQYF
TRBV5-1	TRBJ1-1	15	TRBD1	CASSSSGTGGTEAFF
TRBV6-1	TRBJ1-1	13	-	CASSLRTSFEAFF
TRBV7-9	TRBJ2-7	13	-	CASILGQTYEQYF
TRBV12-3/TRBV12-4	TRBJ2-5	15	-	CASTRGRRYQETQYF
TRBV2	TRBJ1-5	14	-	CASSADVSNQPQHF
TRBV25-1	TRBJ2-1	15	TRBD2	CASHKPGLAGNEQFF
TRBV12-3/TRBV12-4	TRBJ2-5	16	TRBD2	CASSWSSGRAKGEQYF
TRBV20-1	TRBJ2-1	15	-	CSASITGESYNEQFF